These 27 T cell receptor beta chains originate from one sample sequenced in a study of blood T cell repertoires in COVID-19. Sequenced by immunoSEQ multiplex PCR; TCRdb stores in-frame clones only, minus some. This table has roughly 35,000 clones, about 87% appearing once. Sequencing input: peripheral blood. The receptor source for this set is a human donor in a cohort sampled during active COVID-19.

The J gene is TRBJ1-1, the V gene TRBV7-2; D is unresolved. Germline loops: CDR1 SGHTA, CDR2 FQGNSA. This CDR3 comprises 15 residues. V lost 9 bases and J 2 bases, leaving 19 bases between the germline ends. CDR3 in amino acids: CASHDRSLLNTEAFF. Written as DNA, the CDR3 is TGTGCCAGTCACGACCGGAGCCTACTTAACACTGAAGCTTTCTTT.

CDR3 DNA: TGTGCCAGCAGCCAAGAGGACAGGGGAACTGAAGCTTTCTTT. It is translated as CASSQEDRGTEAFF. This chain uses TRBV3-1 (or the pseudogene TRBV3-2) with TRBJ1-1; 9 bases are shared with TRBD1. After removal of 0 bases from V and 5 bases from J, the junction contained 1 base not matched to a gene. This CDR3 is built from 14 residues. The germline V gene encodes CDR1 LGHDT and CDR2 YNNKEL (reference sequence).

The chain is built from TRBV7-8 and TRBJ1-4, with D perhaps matching TRBD1 (5 bases). Trimming pared 3 bases from V and 4 bases from J, leaving 9 bases between. The CDR3 runs to 14 residues. CDR1 is SGHVS, CDR2 FQNEAQ, per germline. The CDR3 region is CASSLTVLNEKLFF. CDR3 in DNA: TGTGCCAGCAGCTTGACAGTTCTTAATGAAAAACTGTTTTTT.

This clone has just one count. The chain is built from TRBV7-9 and TRBJ1-2; no clear D. CDR3 length: 15 amino acids. The germline V gene has CDR1 SEHNR and CDR2 FQNEAQ (reference sequence). V lost 1 base and J 4 bases, leaving 13 bases between the germline ends. The CDR3 spells CASSLGASGGYGYTF. The CDR3 region has the DNA TGTGCCAGCAGCTTAGGTGCGTCGGGTGGCTATGGCTACACCTTC. Full variable domain (rest looked up from reference TRBV7-9 and TRBJ1-2): DTGVSQNPRHKITKRGQNVTFRCDPISEHNRLYWYRQTLGQGPEFLTYFQNEAQLEKSRLLSDRFSAERPKGSFSTLEIQRTEQGDSAMYLCASSLGASGGYGYTFGSGTRLTVV.

The chain carries TRBV6-2 or TRBV6-3 and TRBJ2-1; 13 bases line up with TRBD2. V dropped 5 bases and J dropped 0; count of bases not matched to a gene: 10. Germline V lookup: CDR1 MNHEY, CDR2 SVGEGT. This CDR3 is 19 amino acids long. The CDR3 DNA reads as TGTGCCAGCAGTGCCTCCGCGGGACTAGCGGGGCGCTCCTACAATGAGCAGTTCTTC. This codes for CASSASAGLAGRSYNEQFF.

This chain joins TRBV19 and TRBJ2-3; 11 bases are a match to TRBD1. CDR3 size: 15 residues. Trimming took 6 bases from V and 3 from J; bases not matched to a gene: 5. Germline loops: CDR1 LNHDA, CDR2 SQIVND (reference sequence). The CDR3 protein is CASRLGQGATDTQYF. The CDR3 bases are TGTGCCAGTAGACTAGGACAGGGGGCAACAGATACGCAGTATTTT.

The count of this clone is one. This chain uses TRBV28 with TRBJ1-2, with D hard to call. Trimming shortened V by 6 bases and J by 5 bases, and 7 bases separated the two germline ends. CDR1 and CDR2 (germline): MDHEN, SYDVKM. The CDR3 is made up of 11 amino acids. CDR3 region: CASSTRYGYTF. The CDR3 DNA sequence: TGTGCCAGCAGCACCAGGTATGGCTACACCTTC.

The rearrangement uses TRBV6-4 and TRBJ2-2; no reliable D call. The CDR3 sequence is 12 residues long. The V and J ends lost 6 bases and 2 bases respectively, with 4 bases between them. Germline V gene data show CDR1 as MRHNA and CDR2 as SNTAGT. The CDR3 sequence: CASRANTGELFF. The CDR3 region has the DNA TGTGCCAGCAGGGCTAACACCGGGGAGCTGTTTTTT.

This chain links TRBV12-3 or TRBV12-4 with TRBJ1-5, with D perhaps TRBD1 (5 bases). Between the trimmed V and J ends, which lost 8 bases and 5 bases, there was a span of 13 bases. The CDR3 has 13 residues. The CDR3 loop reads CASSGGGDQPQHF. CDR3 bases: TGTGCCAGCTCGGGCGGGGGAGATCAGCCCCAGCATTTT.

The CDR3 region has the DNA TGTGCCAGCAGCCAGGTTAGCGCTGGGGATACGCAGTATTTT. Translation: CASSQVSAGDTQYF. The chain carries TRBV3-1 (or the pseudogene TRBV3-2) and TRBJ2-3; tentatively, D is TRBD2 (5 bases). Germline lookup yields CDR1 LGHDT and CDR2 YNNKEL (reference sequence). The CDR3 loop spans 14 amino acids. V dropped 3 bases and J dropped 6 bases, with 13 bases sitting between them.

V and J are TRBV4-3 and TRBJ2-3; D uncertain. Germline lookup yields CDR1 LGHNA and CDR2 YSLEER. This CDR3 is 13 amino acids long. Trimming removed 0 bases from V and 10 bases from J, with 11 bases in between. Here the CDR3 reads CASSQDLTFPQYF. Here the CDR3 DNA reads TGCGCCAGCAGCCAAGATCTGACATTCCCGCAGTATTTT.

The chain is built from TRBV4-1 and TRBJ1-5; a weak D match, TRBD1 (5 bases). Trimming shortened V by 1 base and J by 0 bases, and 7 bases separated the two germline ends. This CDR3 is 15 amino acids long. Per germline, CDR1 MGHRA and CDR2 YSYEKL. DNA of the CDR3: TGCGCCAGCAGCCAAGGGGGCAATAGCAATCAGCCCCAGCATTTT. This translates into CASSQGGNSNQPQHF.

V and J are TRBV7-2 and TRBJ1-6, with 10 bases matching TRBD1. The trim removed 5 bases at V and 9 bases at J, leaving 7 bases unmatched. CDR3 length: 15 amino acids. Germline V gives CDR1 SGHTA, CDR2 FQGNSA. Here the CDR3 reads CASSGSGTGASPLHF. CDR3 nucleotide sequence: TGTGCCAGCAGCGGATCCGGGACAGGGGCTTCACCCCTCCACTTT.

The chain employs TRBV11-3 and TRBJ1-1, with D possibly being TRBD1 (6 bases). Germline CDR1 and CDR2: SGHNT and YENEEA. The CDR3 spans 14 residues. V was shortened by 1 base and J by 8 bases, with 14 bases between the two germline ends. CDR3 DNA sequence: TGTGCCAGCAGCTTAGTCCCTCAGGGGTCCGAAGCTTTCTTT. Amino acid sequence: CASSLVPQGSEAFF. The whole variable domain, remainder taken from reference TRBV11-3 and TRBJ1-1, is EAGVVQSPRYKIIEKKQPVAFWCNPISGHNTLYWYLQNLGQGPELLIRYENEEAVDDSQLPKDRFSAERLKGVDSTLKIQPAELGDSAVYLCASSLVPQGSEAFFGQGTRLTVV.

This clone showed up just a few times. The chain recombines TRBV7-9 with TRBJ1-2, with D possibly matching TRBD1 (6 bases). In germline, CDR1 is SEHNR, CDR2 FQNEAQ (reference sequence). V was trimmed by 4 bases and J by 8 bases, leaving 17 bases between them. This CDR3 is built from 14 residues. DNA of the CDR3: TGTGCCAGCAGCTCGAGGGCCCAGAGGGGGGGCTACACCTTC. It is translated as CASSSRAQRGGYTF.

The gene calls are TRBV27 and TRBJ1-4; TRBD1 matches at 9 bases. The CDR3 runs to 14 residues. J gave up 7 bases and V 4 bases, and 4 bases lay outside the gene matches. CDR1 is MNHEY and CDR2 is SMNVEV in the germline V gene (reference sequence). The CDR3 spells CASSSGQGVEKLFF. CDR3 in DNA: TGTGCCAGCAGTTCGGGACAGGGCGTTGAAAAACTGTTTTTT.

The chain employs TRBV12-3 or TRBV12-4 and TRBJ1-2; no definite D call. Trimming stripped 3 bases from V and 10 bases from J, with 12 bases between. CDR3 length: 12 residues. The CDR3 DNA reads as TGTGCCAGCAGTTTGGTCGAACATCACTACACCTTC. Translating it yields CASSLVEHHYTF.

The rearrangement links TRBV10-3 to TRBJ1-1; TRBD1 is a possible D gene (5 bases). V was shortened by 4 bases and J by 0 bases, with 12 bases between the two germline ends. CDR1 and CDR2 (germline): ENHRY, SYGVKD. This CDR3 is 15 amino acids long. Here the CDR3 reads CAISGREGVNTEAFF. CDR3 bases: TGTGCCATCAGTGGACGAGAAGGGGTGAACACTGAAGCTTTCTTT.

This rearrangement joins TRBV4-2 to TRBJ2-2; TRBD2 aligns across 11 bases. The junction had 9 bases not matched to a gene; V was cut back by 3 bases and J by 6 bases. Per the germline V gene, CDR1 is LGHNA and CDR2 is YNFKEQ. The length of the CDR3 is 17 residues. The chain's CDR3 is CASSHVLSGGAPGELFF. In DNA form, the CDR3 reads TGTGCCAGCAGCCACGTACTTAGCGGGGGGGCACCCGGGGAGCTGTTTTTT.

V usage is TRBV4-3 and J usage is TRBJ2-2, with 11 nucleotides matching TRBD1. V was pared by 3 bases and J by 7 bases, with 7 bases of the junction left unmatched. The CDR3 spans 16 residues. Per the germline V gene, CDR1 is LGHNA and CDR2 is YSLEER. The CDR3 sequence: CASSQTPGQGVGELFF. The CDR3 DNA follows: TGCGCCAGCAGCCAGACCCCGGGACAGGGGGTCGGGGAGCTGTTTTTT.

This chain joins TRBV11-3 and TRBJ2-7; D is perhaps TRBD2 (6 bases). The CDR3 extends over 13 amino acids. Deletions cut 0 bases from V and 6 bases from J, with 9 bases between. Germline loops: CDR1 SGHNT, CDR2 YENEEA. CDR3 sequence reads: CASSLDAGPEQYF. In DNA, the CDR3 is TGTGCCAGCAGCTTAGATGCGGGGCCCGAGCAGTACTTC.

This sequence joins TRBV7-6 and TRBJ2-5; TRBD2 matches 9 bases. Per germline, CDR1 SGHVS and CDR2 FNYEAQ. J lost 4 bases, V lost 5 bases, and 2 bases had no gene match. This CDR3 is built from 13 residues. The CDR3 region is CASSASGAETQYF. The CDR3 region has the DNA TGTGCCAGCAGCGCTAGCGGGGCAGAGACCCAGTACTTC.

The rearrangement uses TRBV19 and TRBJ2-4; D gene unclear. V shed 5 bases and J shed 2 bases, with 10 bases lying between them. The CDR3 length is 14 residues. CDR1 LNHDA and CDR2 SQIVND come from the germline V gene (reference sequence). Here the CDR3 reads CASSGPGTKNIQYF. CDR3 in DNA: TGTGCCAGTAGTGGTCCGGGTACCAAAAACATTCAGTACTTC.

V and J are TRBV7-9 and TRBJ2-2, with 7 bases aligning to TRBD1. The CDR3 extends over 17 amino acids. The germline V gene encodes CDR1 SEHNR and CDR2 FQNEAQ (reference sequence). The ends lost 4 bases at V and 1 base at J; junction bases unmatched: 9. The chain's CDR3 is CASSSKLGQMNTGELFF. In DNA form, the CDR3 reads TGTGCCAGCAGCTCAAAGTTGGGACAGATGAACACCGGGGAGCTGTTTTTT.

The CDR3 reads CASRRDTPGNTIYF. The CDR3 DNA follows: TGTGCCAGCAGACGGGACACCCCTGGAAACACCATATATTTT. V gene TRBV19 combines with J gene TRBJ1-3, with D maybe TRBD1 (6 bases). The CDR3 is made up of 14 amino acids. The germline V gene encodes CDR1 LNHDA and CDR2 SQIVND (reference sequence). The ends were cut back, 9 bases at V and 2 bases at J, with 14 bases in the middle.

This clone showed up just once. V gene TRBV27 combines with J gene TRBJ1-2; 9 bases agree with TRBD1. Unmatched junction bases numbered 9, after V lost 3 bases and J lost 7 bases. CDR3 length equals 15 residues. Germline V gives CDR1 MNHEY, CDR2 SMNVEV (reference sequence). As DNA, the CDR3 is TGTGCCAGCAGTTTTCCGGGACAGGGAATGGGTGGCTACACCTTC. It encodes CASSFPGQGMGGYTF.

The V and J genes are TRBV2 and TRBJ2-7; 9 bases are a match to TRBD2. V lost 6 bases to trimming and J lost 2 bases; unmatched junction nucleotides: 5. The CDR3 contains 14 residues. Germline loops: CDR1 SNHLY, CDR2 FYNNEI. CDR3 sequence (DNA): TGTGCCAGCAGATTAGCGGGGGAGCCCTACGAGCAGTACTTC. Its translation is CASRLAGEPYEQYF.